The rows below give T cell receptor beta chains drawn from one sample of a study of blood T cells in healthy people across ages. TCRdb re-derived calls from the 5' RACE reads in MiXCR, one entry per CDR3 protein. The sample contains 550,000 to 750,000 distinct CDR3 sequences, under 25% of which appear only once. The material sequenced was blood. The receptors derive from a man aged 70 or older in good health. Both conserved end residues are trimmed from each CDR3. Each record gives: D gene, V gene, clone size, CDR3 protein. The D gene is left open where the match is weak. Clone size is not always given. Where it is, it says once, few, many or a class for expanded clones.

d_gene: NA
v_gene: TRBV12-3/TRBV12-4
abundance: NA
CDR3aa: ASSFSGVSAITTNEKLF

d_gene: TRBD2
v_gene: TRBV10-3
abundance: NA
CDR3aa: AISLGLAGSSTDTQY

d_gene: TRBD2
v_gene: TRBV6-1
abundance: few
CDR3aa: ASSEGLATDTQY

d_gene: NA
v_gene: TRBV11-2
abundance: NA
CDR3aa: ASSSGSWGSNEQF

d_gene: NA
v_gene: TRBV7-8
abundance: NA
CDR3aa: ASSLKAIPTEAF

d_gene: NA
v_gene: TRBV6-2/TRBV6-3
abundance: few
CDR3aa: ASSYIGYSSTQY

d_gene: NA
v_gene: TRBV25-1
abundance: NA
CDR3aa: ASSGAGANNEQF

d_gene: TRBD1
v_gene: TRBV20-1
abundance: few
CDR3aa: SATPTGGGSPLH

d_gene: TRBD2
v_gene: TRBV7-8
abundance: few
CDR3aa: ASSQWEGQETQY

d_gene: NA
v_gene: TRBV18
abundance: NA
CDR3aa: ASSPPEGKPEKLF

d_gene: TRBD1
v_gene: TRBV11-1
abundance: NA
CDR3aa: ASSSGGRERNIQY

d_gene: NA
v_gene: TRBV4-1
abundance: NA
CDR3aa: ASSQGLLSTNEKLF

d_gene: NA
v_gene: TRBV10-3
abundance: NA
CDR3aa: AISTAGRETQY

d_gene: TRBD2
v_gene: TRBV2
abundance: few
CDR3aa: ARGLAGKGETQY

d_gene: TRBD2
v_gene: TRBV5-6
abundance: few
CDR3aa: ASSLTSGKEQY

d_gene: NA
v_gene: TRBV10-3
abundance: NA
CDR3aa: AIMHSRDLNTEAF

d_gene: TRBD1
v_gene: TRBV15
abundance: NA
CDR3aa: ATSLDRDRINYGYT

d_gene: NA
v_gene: TRBV28
abundance: many
CDR3aa: ASSLPLRNIQY

d_gene: TRBD2
v_gene: TRBV11-2
abundance: NA
CDR3aa: ASSLRLAGESYEQY

d_gene: TRBD1
v_gene: TRBV7-2
abundance: NA
CDR3aa: ASSLAGGTGSSGANVLT

d_gene: TRBD1
v_gene: TRBV28
abundance: many
CDR3aa: ASSHRQGLENIQY

d_gene: NA
v_gene: TRBV3-1
abundance: many
CDR3aa: ASSDPGSEQF

d_gene: NA
v_gene: TRBV3-1
abundance: few
CDR3aa: ASSQAPNTEAF

d_gene: NA
v_gene: TRBV29-1
abundance: few
CDR3aa: SVNGGLTYTGELF

d_gene: TRBD1
v_gene: TRBV12-3/TRBV12-4
abundance: few
CDR3aa: ASSPNRGLETQY

d_gene: NA
v_gene: TRBV7-2
abundance: many
CDR3aa: ASSSPPQDTQY

d_gene: NA
v_gene: TRBV7-9
abundance: many
CDR3aa: ASSLVASYEQY

d_gene: TRBD1
v_gene: TRBV27
abundance: few
CDR3aa: ASSPRQGIRNEQF

d_gene: TRBD2
v_gene: TRBV3-1
abundance: NA
CDR3aa: ASSPQGSGGGGEQF

d_gene: TRBD2
v_gene: TRBV5-1
abundance: many
CDR3aa: ASRLAGASTDTQY

d_gene: TRBD2
v_gene: TRBV5-1
abundance: few
CDR3aa: ASHKLAGAADTQY

d_gene: TRBD1
v_gene: TRBV7-2
abundance: NA
CDR3aa: ASSADRGAGELF

d_gene: TRBD2
v_gene: TRBV6-2/TRBV6-3
abundance: few
CDR3aa: ASSYLRGTTPGNEQF

d_gene: NA
v_gene: TRBV2
abundance: many
CDR3aa: ASSGQGYNQPQH

d_gene: NA
v_gene: TRBV4-3
abundance: few
CDR3aa: ASSQDRGLGPTVSL

d_gene: TRBD2
v_gene: TRBV20-1
abundance: few
CDR3aa: SASSGLAGASKIEQF

d_gene: TRBD1
v_gene: TRBV14
abundance: few
CDR3aa: ASSQVDRVTGELF

d_gene: NA
v_gene: TRBV7-2
abundance: few
CDR3aa: ASNTGQQEAF

d_gene: NA
v_gene: TRBV28
abundance: NA
CDR3aa: ASRQGARNEQF

d_gene: NA
v_gene: TRBV2
abundance: few
CDR3aa: ASGTWSQETQY

d_gene: NA
v_gene: TRBV7-9
abundance: NA
CDR3aa: AGSFGPGRMNTEAF

d_gene: TRBD2
v_gene: TRBV7-8
abundance: few
CDR3aa: ASSRPGLAGVQETQY

d_gene: NA
v_gene: TRBV6-5
abundance: NA
CDR3aa: ASSSGLSQPQQ

d_gene: NA
v_gene: TRBV6-5
abundance: NA
CDR3aa: ASGYRDTGELF

d_gene: TRBD2
v_gene: TRBV5-1
abundance: many
CDR3aa: ASSETSGSRHGELF

d_gene: NA
v_gene: TRBV5-5
abundance: NA
CDR3aa: ASSLGLSEEKLF

d_gene: TRBD2
v_gene: TRBV10-3
abundance: NA
CDR3aa: AISGLAGSSYEQY

d_gene: TRBD1
v_gene: TRBV20-1
abundance: few
CDR3aa: SARDWTGGYEKLF

d_gene: TRBD2
v_gene: TRBV27
abundance: many
CDR3aa: ASTAGGSYEQY

d_gene: TRBD2
v_gene: TRBV12-3/TRBV12-4
abundance: NA
CDR3aa: ASSGTSGRVLNEQF

d_gene: NA
v_gene: TRBV4-1
abundance: NA
CDR3aa: ASSQDTGPAFETQY

d_gene: TRBD2
v_gene: TRBV20-1
abundance: NA
CDR3aa: SGGTSGIGEQF